This section outlines one T cell receptor beta chain sequence together with its context. Its antigen remains unknown. Repertoires were generated with immunoSEQ multiplex PCR, while TCRdb's copy carries only in-frame clones and drops some. The sample shows roughly 2,500,000 clones, over 85% of them seen only once. After removal of 4 bases from V and 4 bases from J, the junction contained 10 bases not matched to a gene. This CDR3 is 16 amino acids long. The V gene's germline CDR1 is SGDLS and CDR2 YYNGEE. The record originates from a study of shared clonotypes between healthy human individuals. Broader study findings: Memory subsets generally showed lower estimated richness than naive subsets. Only blood was sampled, and tissue TCR repertoires likely differ from blood ones.

The sequenced sample consisted of naive CD4+ T cells from PBMCs. Documented subset: CD45RA+ positively selected. V is TRBV9 and J is TRBJ1-5, with 8 nucleotides matching TRBD1. The sequence was obtained from a man aged 18 to 29 in good health. Some clones in this sample may be carry-over from other donors' samples. The chain's CDR3 is CASSQGAGTGNQPQHF. As DNA, the CDR3 is TGTGCCAGCAGCCAGGGGGCCGGGACGGGGAATCAGCCCCAGCATTTT.